There are a few counts of the clone carrying this T cell receptor beta chain. This sample is drawn from a study of cytomegalovirus exposure and HLA in healthy donors. The PCR used 60 Vbeta and 13 Jbeta primers. Libraries were prepared by immunoSEQ multiplex PCR; TCRdb keeps only in-frame clonotypes and omits some of them. The sample records 140,000 or so clones, about 75% being singletons. The sequencing sample was made of PBMCs. This TCR came from a man in his sixties in good health and CMV-seronegative.

Written as DNA, the CDR3 is TGTGCCAGCAGCTTGGGAGGGCTAGCGGGGCCCTACGAGCAGTACTTC. This translates into CASSLGGLAGPYEQYF. V and J are TRBV5-6 and TRBJ2-7, with TRBD2 matching over 9 bases. The CDR3 has 16 residues. V shed 0 bases and J 2 bases; nucleotides not matched to a gene: 6. Looked up from germline, CDR1 is SGHDT and CDR2 is YYEEEE. The full variable domain, rest sourced from reference TRBV5-6 and TRBJ2-7, is DAGVTQSPTHLIKTRGQQVTLRCSPKSGHDTVSWYQQALGQGPQFIFQYYEEEERQRGNFPDRFSGHQFPNYSSELNVNALLLGDSALYLCASSLGGLAGPYEQYFGPGTRLTVT.